The clone carrying this TCR beta chain has only a few counts. Its antigen is unknown. The data were taken from a study of T cells after yellow fever vaccination. Study-wide results and limits: Subsequent booster samples again held most clones from primary vaccination (96% CD4, roughly 88% CD8). The bulk population could contribute abundant contaminating clonotypes to FACS-sorted repertoires.

TCRdb re-derived calls from the 5' RACE reads in MiXCR, one entry per CDR3 protein. There are a few hundred thousand distinct CDR3 sequences in the sample; around 6.8% occur only once, and roughly a sixth lies in the top ten. This TCR derives from a man between 18 and 29 years old who received the YFV17D yellow fever vaccine. This specimen was PBMCs, taken 35 to 50 days after the first yellow fever vaccination.

The CDR3 nucleotides read TGTGCCATCAGTGAACCGCGGACTAGCGGGTCCCCAGATACGCAGTATTTT. The encoded protein is CAISEPRTSGSPDTQYF. V gene TRBV10-3 combines with J gene TRBJ2-3; 11 bases are shared with TRBD2. After removal of 3 bases from V and 4 bases from J, the junction contained 9 bases not matched to a gene. CDR1 is ENHRY and CDR2 is SYGVKD in the germline V gene. This CDR3 is built from 17 residues.